A single sample is the source of the 24 T cell receptor beta chains below, sequenced in a study of blood T cell repertoires in COVID-19. Assay: immunoSEQ multiplex PCR; the TCRdb copy retains only in-frame clones and omits some. There are 77,000 or so clones in the sample; roughly four fifths occur only once, and 5% to 6.5% lies in the top ten. Specimen: peripheral blood. All receptors come from a woman aged 60-75 years with acute or convalescent COVID-19.

This rearrangement joins TRBV6-5 to TRBJ1-1; possible D gene TRBD1, 6 bases. The CDR3 loop spans 14 amino acids. V gave up 8 bases and J gave up 0 bases, with 13 bases separating them. Germline loops: CDR1 MNHEY, CDR2 SVGAGI. CDR3 protein: CASLWGPMNTEAFF. In nucleotides, the CDR3 is TGTGCCAGCCTATGGGGGCCCATGAACACTGAAGCTTTCTTT.

In this sample, this clone turned up once. This sequence joins TRBV2 and TRBJ1-1, with D maybe TRBD1 (6 bases). V lost 0 bases and J lost 1, with 6 bases in between. The CDR3 extends over 14 amino acids. Germline V lookup: CDR1 SNHLY, CDR2 FYNNEI. The CDR3 sequence is CASSEAQGNTEAFF. CDR3 bases: TGTGCCAGCAGTGAAGCACAGGGGAACACTGAAGCTTTCTTT.

This chain joins TRBV3-1 (or the pseudogene TRBV3-2) and TRBJ1-1; D is possibly TRBD1 (5 bases). Trimming took off 1 base at V and 2 bases at J, with 11 bases between the two ends. CDR1 and CDR2 (germline): LGHDT, YNNKEL (reference sequence). The CDR3 length is 15 residues. The CDR3, as DNA: TGTGCCAGCAGCCAAGGGGGCGCCCTTAACACTGAAGCTTTCTTT. The encoded protein is CASSQGGALNTEAFF.

The genes are TRBV18 and TRBJ2-5; no clear D. Trimming took off 5 bases at V and 7 bases at J, with 17 bases between the two ends. The CDR3 has 14 amino acids. Germline values: CDR1 KGHSH, CDR2 LQKENI. The CDR3 DNA is TGTGCCAGCTCATCCACAGAGATGGTTGGGACCCAGTACTTC. It specifies CASSSTEMVGTQYF.

The V call is TRBV14, the J call TRBJ2-5, with 11 nucleotides matching TRBD1. Germline values: CDR1 SGHDN, CDR2 FVKESK. This CDR3 region has 15 residues. J was trimmed by 5 bases and V by 1 base; bases with no gene match: 3. In DNA form, the CDR3 reads TGTGCCAGCAGCCAAGGGACAGGGGGCGCCGAGACCCAGTACTTC. The encoded protein is CASSQGTGGAETQYF.

The J gene is TRBJ2-1, the V gene TRBV11-3; 11 bases fit TRBD2. The CDR3 totals 15 residues. V lost 1 base, J lost 4 bases, and 0 bases stayed unmatched. CDR1 is SGHNT and CDR2 is YENEEA in the germline V gene. CDR3 coding DNA: TGTGCCAGCAGCTTAGGACTAGCGGGGTACAATGAGCAGTTCTTC. Amino acid sequence: CASSLGLAGYNEQFF. The full variable domain, rest sourced from reference TRBV11-3 and TRBJ2-1, is EAGVVQSPRYKIIEKKQPVAFWCNPISGHNTLYWYLQNLGQGPELLIRYENEEAVDDSQLPKDRFSAERLKGVDSTLKIQPAELGDSAVYLCASSLGLAGYNEQFFGPGTRLTVL.

The gene calls are TRBV11-2 and TRBJ1-5; 7 positions agree with TRBD1. Germline loops: CDR1 SGHAT, CDR2 FQNNGV. V lost 3 bases, J lost 3 bases, and 2 bases stayed unmatched. This CDR3 has 14 residues. CDR3 in DNA: TGTGCCAGCAGCTTGGGACAGTACAATCAGCCCCAGCATTTT. Translating gives CASSLGQYNQPQHF.

This chain uses TRBV11-2 with TRBJ1-1; 7 bases map to TRBD1. The CDR3 extends over 18 amino acids. V was pared by 2 bases and J by 1 base, with 13 bases of the junction left unmatched. Germline V gene lookup returns CDR1 SGHAT and CDR2 FQNNGV. The CDR3 nucleotides read TGTGCCAGCAGCTTATTTGGGACACTCCAGGGGGAGAACACTGAAGCTTTCTTT. Translated, it gives CASSLFGTLQGENTEAFF. Combining the CDR3 with reference TRBV11-2 and TRBJ1-1 gives the whole variable domain EAGVAQSPRYKIIEKRQSVAFWCNPISGHATLYWYQQILGQGPKLLIQFQNNGVVDDSQLPKDRFSAERLKGVDSTLKIQPAKLEDSAVYLCASSLFGTLQGENTEAFFGQGTRLTVV.

This chain connects TRBV5-5 to TRBJ2-5, with 11 positions matching TRBD1. The CDR3 totals 15 residues. Per the germline V gene, CDR1 is SGHKS and CDR2 is YYEKEE (reference sequence). The trim removed 4 bases at V and 5 bases at J, leaving 7 bases unmatched. The CDR3, as DNA: TGTGCCAGCAGCAAGGACAGGGGGCGCTTGGAGACCCAGTACTTC. It translates to CASSKDRGRLETQYF.

This clone occurred once. The V gene is TRBV11-2, the J gene TRBJ2-2, with D tentatively TRBD1 (6 bases). The CDR3 runs to 16 residues. The germline V gene encodes CDR1 SGHAT and CDR2 FQNNGV. Trimming stripped 7 bases from V and 7 bases from J, with 22 bases between. For the CDR3, the DNA is TGTGCCAGCACCCCCTGGACAGTCGATGGGGACGGGGAGCTGTTTTTT. Protein sequence: CASTPWTVDGDGELFF.

The chain is built from TRBV12-3 or TRBV12-4 and TRBJ1-5, with D possibly matching TRBD1 (5 bases). V gave up 7 bases and J gave up 1 base, with 8 bases separating them. This CDR3 has 13 residues. The CDR3 protein is CASMGLSNQPQHF. In DNA form, the CDR3 reads TGTGCCAGCATGGGGCTGAGCAATCAGCCCCAGCATTTT.

This clone was seen a single time. This rearrangement joins TRBV6-5 to TRBJ2-3; 8 bases align to TRBD1. The CDR3 spans 15 residues. V gave up 6 bases and J gave up 0 bases; unmatched junction bases: 5. Germline assignment: CDR1 MNHEY and CDR2 SVGAGI. In DNA, the CDR3 is TGTGCCAGCAGATTAACAGGGGGAAGCACAGATACGCAGTATTTT. Translated: CASRLTGGSTDTQYF.

The rearrangement uses TRBV7-3 and TRBJ2-3; 11 nucleotides agree with TRBD2. This CDR3 is built from 16 residues. CDR1 SGHTA and CDR2 FQGTGA come from the germline V gene. Trimming took 5 bases from V and 3 from J; bases not matched to a gene: 7. The DNA for the CDR3 is TGTGCCAGCAGCCTACAGCCTAGCGGGGGGACAGATACGCAGTATTTT. Protein: CASSLQPSGGTDTQYF.

J is TRBJ1-2 and V is TRBV19; D is uncertain. Trimming pared 0 bases from V and 0 bases from J, leaving 11 bases between. The CDR3 covers 16 residues. Germline V lookup: CDR1 LNHDA, CDR2 SQIVND (reference sequence). The CDR3 nucleotides read TGTGCCAGTAGTATAGATCCCCAGGCATCTAACTATGGCTACACCTTC. Translation: CASSIDPQASNYGYTF.

This rearrangement joins TRBV24-1 to TRBJ1-2; no firm D call. This CDR3 is built from 14 residues. V gave up 1 base and J gave up 4 bases, with 9 bases separating them. From germline, CDR1 is KGHDR and CDR2 SFDVKD. The CDR3: CATSDFSVSYGYTF. The CDR3 nucleotides read TGTGCCACCAGTGATTTTTCAGTATCCTATGGCTACACCTTC.

V gene TRBV7-6 combines with J gene TRBJ1-2, with a weak D call TRBD1 (6 bases). V was trimmed by 5 bases and J by 2 bases, leaving 12 bases between them. The germline V gene has CDR1 SGHVS and CDR2 FNYEAQ. The CDR3 has 14 amino acids. The CDR3 coding sequence is TGTGCCAGCAGCCCAGGGGCAGACAACTATGGCTACACCTTC. This codes for CASSPGADNYGYTF.

The V gene is TRBV18, the J gene TRBJ2-1; 12 positions match TRBD2. The germline V gene has CDR1 KGHSH and CDR2 LQKENI. V shed 6 bases and J 7 bases; nucleotides not matched to a gene: 4. The CDR3 spans 14 residues. The CDR3 loop is CASSLGLAGNEQFF. The DNA for the CDR3 is TGTGCCAGCTCCCTCGGACTAGCGGGGAATGAGCAGTTCTTC.

In the case of this clone: This CDR3 is also generated by other DNA sequences in the sample. The rearrangement joins TRBV5-1 to TRBJ1-2; D is possibly TRBD1 (6 bases). Germline CDR1 SGHRS, CDR2 YFSETQ. This CDR3 is built from 12 residues. Trimming stripped 3 bases from V and 7 bases from J, with 10 bases between. The CDR3 nucleotides are TGCGCCAGCAGCTCGACAGGAGGTGGCTACACCTTC. Protein: CASSSTGGGYTF.

V usage is TRBV3-1 (or the pseudogene TRBV3-2) and J usage is TRBJ1-1; 7 bases line up with TRBD1. J lost 5 bases, V lost 4 bases, and 10 bases had no gene match. The CDR3 extends over 15 amino acids. The germline CDR1 and CDR2 sequences are LGHDT and YNNKEL (reference sequence). CDR3 bases: TGTGCCAGCAGCCGCTACAGACAGGGAGGAACTGAAGCTTTCTTT. Translation: CASSRYRQGGTEAFF.

CDR3 in amino acids: CASSRGSGGGNTIYF. CDR3 DNA sequence: TGTGCCAGCTCCCGAGGAAGCGGGGGTGGAAACACCATATATTTT. This chain connects TRBV18 to TRBJ1-3; TRBD1 is a possible D gene (5 bases). The CDR3 runs to 15 residues. Germline CDR1 reads KGHSH; CDR2 reads LQKENI. V dropped 6 bases and J dropped 3 bases, with 15 bases sitting between them.

The V and J genes are TRBV5-1 and TRBJ1-2; the match to TRBD1 covers 7 bases. The length of the CDR3 is 15 residues. The junction had 6 bases not matched to a gene; V was cut back by 0 bases and J by 4 bases. Germline CDR1 and CDR2: SGHRS and YFSETQ. The CDR3 sequence is CASSLAGTDVYGYTF. Here the CDR3 DNA reads TGCGCCAGCAGCTTGGCCGGGACAGACGTCTATGGCTACACCTTC.

CDR3 bases: TGCGCCAGCAGCCCTGGACTAGCGGGGGGGCCTTGGACCGGGGAGCTGTTTTTT. Protein: CASSPGLAGGPWTGELFF. V is TRBV5-1 and J is TRBJ2-2; 15 nucleotides align to TRBD2. The CDR3 length is 18 residues. Trimming took 4 bases from V and 5 from J; bases not matched to a gene: 9. Germline V gives CDR1 SGHRS, CDR2 YFSETQ.

The chain has TRBV20-1 and TRBJ2-7, with a tentative D call TRBD2 (5 bases). V was shortened by 5 bases and J by 6 bases, with 11 bases between the two germline ends. CDR1 is DFQATT and CDR2 is SNEGSKA in the germline V gene (reference sequence). This CDR3 region has 11 residues. The CDR3 loop reads CSARGHSEQYF. The CDR3 DNA reads as TGCAGTGCTCGCGGGCATTCCGAGCAGTACTTC.

This clone was seen a few times. The J gene is TRBJ2-3, the V gene TRBV11-2; 9 bases map to TRBD1. The germline V gene has CDR1 SGHAT and CDR2 FQNNGV. This CDR3 contains 18 residues. After removal of 5 bases from V and 2 bases from J, the junction contained 14 bases not matched to a gene. The CDR3 nucleotides are TGTGCCAGCAGCGTCCGGCGAGAGGGACAGGGCGCCACAGATACGCAGTATTTT. Translation gives CASSVRREGQGATDTQYF.